Listed here are 22 T cell receptor beta chains from one sample, sequenced in a study of vaccination and CD4 T cells after COVID-19. These receptors are not linked to any known antigen. Documented treatment: roughly 11-day PBMC culture with coronavirus spike peptide pools or control peptides (ViraFEST assay). Sequencing of the DNA from cultured CD4+ T cells was carried out with the Oncomine TCR Beta short-read assay. TCRdb fed the PCR reads into MiXCR, producing one record per CDR3 protein. Among roughly 15,000 distinct CDR3 sequences listed, around 50% were seen once. The source material was CD4+ T cells from blood, cultured in vitro, sampled before SARS-CoV-2 vaccination. All receptors come from a human donor who had recovered from COVID-19.

The chain has TRBV4-2 and TRBJ1-1; D not resolved. V was cut by 0 bases and J by 0 bases, with 5 bases left in between. This CDR3 has 14 amino acids. Germline V gives CDR1 LGHNA, CDR2 YNFKEQ. The CDR3 reads CASSQERVNTEAFF. The CDR3 DNA reads TGTGCCAGCAGCCAAGAACGAGTGAACACTGAAGCTTTCTTT.

V is TRBV27 and J is TRBJ1-5; 7 bases agree with TRBD1. CDR1 MNHEY and CDR2 SMNVEV come from the germline V gene (reference sequence). The CDR3 extends over 16 amino acids. The junction had 15 bases not matched to a gene; V was cut back by 10 bases and J by 3 bases. DNA of the CDR3: TGTGCCACCGCAGGGGGGGGCGCGGAGGTCAATCAGCCCCAGCATTTT. Translated, it gives CATAGGGAEVNQPQHF.

The chain joins TRBV6-1 to TRBJ1-2; 7 bases fit TRBD1. Germline CDR1 is MNHNS and CDR2 is SASEGT. With 6 bases clipped from V and 0 bases from J, the junction kept 7 bases outside the gene matches. This CDR3 is 15 amino acids long. CDR3 loop: CASRPSGGANYGYTF. In nucleotides, the CDR3 is TGTGCCAGCAGGCCCTCAGGGGGAGCTAACTATGGCTACACCTTC.

This clonotype was counted between two and nine times. The V gene is TRBV7-6, the J gene TRBJ2-7, with D perhaps TRBD2 (6 bases). The CDR3 runs 16 residues. CDR1 and CDR2 (germline): SGHVS, FNYEAQ. V lost 0 bases, J lost 3 bases, and 15 bases lay in between. This chain's CDR3 is CASSLADRRRGYEQYF. For the CDR3, the DNA is TGTGCCAGCAGCTTAGCGGACCGAAGGCGGGGCTACGAGCAGTACTTC.

The chain uses TRBV19 and TRBJ1-3; no clear D gene. The CDR3 loop spans 14 amino acids. Germline CDR1 LNHDA, CDR2 SQIVND (reference sequence). The V and J ends lost 1 base and 2 bases respectively, with 6 bases between them. The CDR3 is CASSIGRPGNTIYF. The CDR3 nucleotides read TGTGCCAGTAGTATAGGGAGGCCTGGAAACACCATATATTTT.

Here the CDR3 reads CATSVARNTGELFF. CDR3 nucleotides: TGTGCCACCAGTGTGGCTAGAAACACCGGGGAGCTGTTTTTT. The V gene is TRBV24-1, the J gene TRBJ2-2; D is uncertain. V dropped 5 bases and J dropped 2 bases, with 8 bases sitting between them. The CDR3 extends over 14 amino acids. The germline CDR1 and CDR2 sequences are KGHDR and SFDVKD.

The chain links TRBV25-1 to TRBJ2-7, with TRBD1 identical over 8 bases. From germline, CDR1 is MGHDK and CDR2 SYGVNS. CDR3 length: 13 residues. V trimming: 5 bases; J trimming: 3 bases; junction bases outside the gene matches: 3. CDR3 bases: TGTGCCAGCAGTAGGACAGGGCACTACGAGCAGTACTTC. Its translation is CASSRTGHYEQYF.

The V call is TRBV7-2, the J call TRBJ2-7; no reliable D call. The CDR3 consists of 14 residues. Germline CDR1 is SGHTA and CDR2 is FQGNSA. The V end was cut by 1 base, the J end by 4 bases, with 11 bases between. CDR3: CASSLVPETYEQYF. CDR3 nucleotide sequence: TGTGCCAGCAGCTTAGTTCCAGAGACTTACGAGCAGTACTTC.

This clonotype appeared a few times. The chain combines TRBV11-2 with TRBJ1-3; TRBD1 matches 8 bases. CDR3 length equals 14 residues. CDR1 SGHAT and CDR2 FQNNGV come from the germline V gene. V lost 3 bases to trimming and J lost 10 bases; unmatched junction nucleotides: 8. The CDR3 region has the DNA TGTGCCAGCAGCTTGGGACAGGAACGTAGAACCATATATTTT. Residues: CASSLGQERRTIYF.

This chain uses TRBV30 with TRBJ1-5, with unresolved D. The germline gives CDR1 GTSNPN, CDR2 SVGIG (reference sequence). This CDR3 is built from 13 residues. The ends were cut back, 1 base at V and 4 bases at J, with 8 bases in the middle. In DNA, the CDR3 is TGTGCCTGGAGTGCCCTTAAGAATCAGCCCCAGCATTTT. Protein sequence: CAWSALKNQPQHF.

This clonotype was detected a few times. This chain joins TRBV11-2 and TRBJ2-7; 7 bases map to TRBD1. Germline-derived CDR1 and CDR2 are SGHAT and FQNNGV. The CDR3 has 12 amino acids. The V and J ends lost 1 base and 6 bases, in that order; junction bases with no gene match: 0. CDR3 DNA: TGTGCCAGCAGCTTAGGACAGGGCGAGCAGTACTTC. Translation gives CASSLGQGEQYF.

In this sample, this clonotype turned up a few times. The genes are TRBV20-1 and TRBJ1-1; possibly TRBD1 for D (5 bases). This CDR3 is 14 amino acids long. Germline V gives CDR1 DFQATT, CDR2 SNEGSKA (reference sequence). V lost 0 bases and J 3 bases, leaving 11 bases between the germline ends. This CDR3 is CSARDFRGHTEAFF. CDR3 in DNA: TGCAGTGCTAGAGATTTTCGGGGACACACTGAAGCTTTCTTT.

Notes on this clonotype: The limits of the CDR3 on the DNA are not certain, so only TCRdb's listed CDR3 is given. The chain joins TRBV6-5 to TRBJ1-2; TRBD1, the table's D call, lacks a check against the DNA. Germline V gene lookup returns CDR1 MNHEY and CDR2 SVGAGI. With termini counted, the CDR3 has 17 amino acids. This CDR3 reads CASSSSTPGQGSWGYTF.

V is TRBV10-3 and J is TRBJ2-1; the match to TRBD1 covers 10 bases. V gave up 6 bases and J gave up 2 bases; unmatched junction bases: 7. Germline CDR1 and CDR2: ENHRY and SYGVKD. This CDR3 has 16 amino acids. The CDR3 nucleotides are TGTGCCATCAGAACCGGGACAGGGGATGCCTACAATGAGCAGTTCTTC. Protein: CAIRTGTGDAYNEQFF.

This clonotype was counted between two and nine times. The chain employs TRBV10-3 and TRBJ1-2; TRBD1 is a possible D gene (6 bases). Germline V CDR1 and CDR2: ENHRY, SYGVKD. V dropped 3 bases and J dropped 4 bases, with 12 bases sitting between them. The CDR3 runs to 14 residues. This CDR3 reads CAISEGGDGYGYTF. CDR3 coding DNA: TGTGCCATCAGTGAAGGGGGGGACGGCTATGGCTACACCTTC.

This clonotype was observed a handful of times. This sequence joins TRBV7-6 and TRBJ2-5; 9 nucleotides align to TRBD1. Germline-derived CDR1 and CDR2 are SGHVS and FNYEAQ. V lost 4 bases and J lost 2; bases outside the gene matches: 5. This CDR3 is built from 15 residues. CDR3 nucleotides: TGTGCCAGCAGCTACTGGGGACAGGGTCAAGAGACCCAGTACTTC. It codes for CASSYWGQGQETQYF.

The CDR3 loop is CASSLQGVAYNEQFF. The CDR3 DNA reads as TGTGCCAGCAGCTTACAGGGGGTAGCCTACAATGAGCAGTTCTTC. V usage is TRBV7-3 and J usage is TRBJ2-1; 7 bases align to TRBD1. Germline-derived CDR1 and CDR2 are SGHTA and FQGTGA. This CDR3 has 15 amino acids. Trimming took 2 bases from V and 2 from J; bases not matched to a gene: 3.

This rearrangement joins TRBV5-1 to TRBJ2-1, with TRBD2 matching 9 bases. Per germline, CDR1 SGHRS and CDR2 YFSETQ. V lost 0 bases, J lost 9 bases, and 7 bases stayed unmatched. The CDR3 loop spans 15 amino acids. The CDR3 region is CASSLEGGGAFEQFF. The CDR3 DNA follows: TGCGCCAGCAGCTTGGAAGGCGGGGGGGCGTTTGAGCAGTTCTTC.

V usage is TRBV20-1 and J usage is TRBJ1-2, with no clear D. CDR1 is DFQATT and CDR2 is SNEGSKA in the germline V gene (reference sequence). The CDR3 runs to 12 residues. The ends were cut back, 7 bases at V and 0 bases at J, with 9 bases in the middle. CDR3 residues: CSVTEPNYGYTF. The CDR3 region has the DNA TGCAGTGTGACGGAGCCTAACTATGGCTACACCTTC.

The chain is built from TRBV19 and TRBJ2-2; TRBD2 aligns across 8 bases. Unmatched junction bases numbered 4, after V lost 7 bases and J lost 6 bases. The CDR3 spans 13 residues. Germline V gene data show CDR1 as LNHDA and CDR2 as SQIVND (reference sequence). The CDR3 region is CASIEAGAGELFF. In DNA, the CDR3 is TGTGCCAGTATTGAAGCGGGAGCCGGGGAGCTGTTTTTT.

This chain uses TRBV6-5 with TRBJ2-5; 8 positions match TRBD1. This CDR3 contains 16 residues. The V and J ends lost 2 bases and 2 bases, in that order; junction bases with no gene match: 7. CDR1 is MNHEY, CDR2 SVGAGI, per germline. CDR3 in DNA: TGTGCCAGCAGTTACACAGGGGGTCGGGGTCAAGAGACCCAGTACTTC. Translating it yields CASSYTGGRGQETQYF.

The chain couples TRBV6-5 to TRBJ2-1; perhaps TRBD1 as D (6 bases). The CDR3 contains 15 residues. V dropped 2 bases and J dropped 10 bases, with 18 bases sitting between them. Germline CDR1 is MNHEY and CDR2 is SVGAGI. CDR3 region: CASSYGQGSVEEQFF. For the CDR3, the DNA is TGTGCCAGCAGTTACGGGCAGGGGTCAGTAGAGGAGCAGTTCTTC.